The 20 T cell receptor beta chains listed next were all sequenced from one sample in a study of blood T cell repertoires in COVID-19. Libraries were prepared by immunoSEQ multiplex PCR; TCRdb keeps only in-frame clonotypes and omits some of them. This table holds under 200,000 clones, about 82% found once. Sequencing was done on a sample of peripheral blood. Every receptor here comes from a woman younger than 45 with acute or convalescent COVID-19.

CDR3 nucleotides: TGTGCCAGCAGCGGCTCAGGGGGACGGGGGGAGACCCAGTACTTC. It encodes CASSGSGGRGETQYF. The gene calls are TRBV9 and TRBJ2-5; TRBD1 is a possible D gene (7 bases). Germline V gene data show CDR1 as SGDLS and CDR2 as YYNGEE. CDR3 size: 15 residues. Trimming cost V 3 bases and J 5 bases, with 17 bases left between them.

In DNA, the CDR3 is TGTGCCAGCAGTTGGGCGGGTACGAGTGGCTACACCTTC. Its protein is CASSWAGTSGYTF. This chain joins TRBV12-3 or TRBV12-4 and TRBJ1-2; D is undetermined. Trimming pared 4 bases from V and 7 bases from J, leaving 13 bases between. The CDR3 loop spans 13 amino acids.

As concerns this clone: This sample includes further DNA sequences coding for the same CDR3. The rearrangement links TRBV18 to TRBJ1-2; D uncertain. Germline lookup yields CDR1 KGHSH and CDR2 LQKENI. This CDR3 is 12 amino acids long. Trimming pared 1 base from V and 6 bases from J, leaving 6 bases between. The CDR3 region is CASSPRGDGYTF. The CDR3 coding sequence is TGTGCCAGCTCACCACGGGGAGATGGCTACACCTTC.

In nucleotides, the CDR3 is TGTGCCAGCAGCCAATCAGGGAGCCACAATGAGCAGTTCTTC. Protein sequence: CASSQSGSHNEQFF. This sequence joins TRBV16 and TRBJ2-1; TRBD2 might be the D (5 bases). There are 14 residues in the CDR3. Germline loops: CDR1 KGHSY, CDR2 FQNENV. V lost 0 bases and J 5 bases, leaving 8 bases between the germline ends.

The V gene is TRBV30, the J gene TRBJ1-2; 7 bases align to TRBD1. CDR3 length: 13 residues. Per germline, CDR1 GTSNPN and CDR2 SVGIG (reference sequence). V dropped 5 bases and J dropped 5; count of bases not matched to a gene: 8. Written as DNA, the CDR3 is TGTGCCTGGGAGGGACAGTATGGGTATGGCTACACCTTC. This gives the protein CAWEGQYGYGYTF.

The rearrangement links TRBV19 to TRBJ2-6, with 8 bases fitting TRBD2. V gave up 3 bases and J gave up 4 bases; unmatched junction bases: 5. The germline CDR1 and CDR2 sequences are LNHDA and SQIVND (reference sequence). This CDR3 region has 16 residues. CDR3: CASSIRRGVGANVLTF. DNA of the CDR3: TGTGCCAGTAGTATCAGGCGGGGGGTCGGGGCCAACGTCCTGACTTTC.

V gene TRBV27 combines with J gene TRBJ1-2; D is perhaps TRBD1 (5 bases). Trimming took off 6 bases at V and 7 bases at J, with 21 bases between the two ends. Per the germline V gene, CDR1 is MNHEY and CDR2 is SMNVEV (reference sequence). This CDR3 is 15 amino acids long. The CDR3 nucleotides read TGTGCCAGCAGCGCTGGGACTGCTTATTTGCGTGGCTACACCTTC. Protein product: CASSAGTAYLRGYTF.

This clone was observed a single time. V gene TRBV28 combines with J gene TRBJ2-1; tentative D call: TRBD2 (6 bases). Germline CDR1 and CDR2: MDHEN and SYDVKM. The CDR3 is 16 residues long. V was cut by 7 bases and J by 6 bases, with 22 bases left in between. The CDR3 sequence is CASKGGQRVVSNEQFF. In DNA, the CDR3 is TGTGCCAGCAAGGGCGGCCAGCGGGTCGTTTCCAATGAGCAGTTCTTC.

The rearrangement joins TRBV10-3 to TRBJ2-1, with 10 bases identical to TRBD2. V gave up 6 bases and J gave up 4 bases; unmatched junction bases: 3. The CDR3 has 14 residues. Germline V CDR1 and CDR2: ENHRY, SYGVKD. The CDR3 protein is CAIRLAGVYNEQFF. The DNA of the CDR3 is TGTGCCATCAGGCTAGCGGGAGTTTACAATGAGCAGTTCTTC.

The chain links TRBV28 to TRBJ2-7, with 9 bases that match TRBD1. V was clipped by 10 bases and J by 2 bases; unmatched bases: 6. CDR1 MDHEN and CDR2 SYDVKM come from the germline V gene. This CDR3 spans 13 amino acids. The CDR3 region has the DNA TGTGCCACCAGACGGACAGGGGCCTACGAGCAGTACTTC. Translating gives CATRRTGAYEQYF.

This sequence joins TRBV19 and TRBJ1-5; weak D call: TRBD1 (5 bases). Deletions cut 5 bases from V and 6 bases from J, with 14 bases between. CDR1 LNHDA and CDR2 SQIVND come from the germline V gene (reference sequence). CDR3 length equals 14 residues. The CDR3, as DNA: TGTGCCAGTAGTTTCACAGGAAAGGGTCAGCCCCAGCATTTT. It translates to CASSFTGKGQPQHF.

The rearrangement joins TRBV5-1 to TRBJ2-1; 7 nucleotides line up with TRBD2. V shed 3 bases and J 7 bases; nucleotides not matched to a gene: 10. Germline CDR1 is SGHRS and CDR2 is YFSETQ. The CDR3 spans 15 residues. The CDR3, as DNA: TGCGCCAGCAGCTCTCCATTGACAGCGGGAAATGAGCAGTTCTTC. This codes for CASSSPLTAGNEQFF.

The CDR3 DNA reads as TGTGCCAGTCGCCTAGCGGGAAGTCGTGAGCAGTTCTTC. This encodes CASRLAGSREQFF. V and J are TRBV27 and TRBJ2-1; 9 nucleotides agree with TRBD2. The CDR3 totals 13 residues. V was pared by 9 bases and J by 9 bases, with 9 bases of the junction left unmatched. Germline CDR1 reads MNHEY; CDR2 reads SMNVEV (reference sequence).

The gene calls are TRBV11-3 and TRBJ2-3, with 9 bases matching TRBD1. The V and J ends lost 5 bases and 2 bases, in that order; junction bases with no gene match: 5. There are 15 residues in the CDR3. Germline V gives CDR1 SGHNT, CDR2 YENEEA. CDR3 coding DNA: TGTGCCAGCAGCACCGGGACAGGGACCACAGATACGCAGTATTTT. This translates into CASSTGTGTTDTQYF.

V usage is TRBV12-5 and J usage is TRBJ1-1; 8 bases map to TRBD1. This CDR3 has 16 residues. The J segment lost 0 bases and the V segment lost 1 base, leaving 4 bases of the junction unmatched. The germline CDR1 and CDR2 sequences are LGHNT and FRNRAP. The DNA of the CDR3 is TGTGCTAGTGGTTTGGGCCAGGGGGCGGTGAACACTGAAGCTTTCTTT. Its translation is CASGLGQGAVNTEAFF.

This clone was seen a single time. The genes are TRBV12-3 or TRBV12-4 and TRBJ1-5; D remains ambiguous. The CDR3 is 11 residues long. Between the trimmed V and J ends, which lost 3 bases and 6 bases, there was a span of 3 bases. CDR3 in amino acids: CASSFGQPQHF. For the CDR3, the DNA is TGTGCCAGCAGTTTCGGTCAGCCCCAGCATTTT.

This chain links TRBV7-9 with TRBJ1-2; D unclear. V lost 5 bases and J lost 8, with 15 bases in between. This CDR3 comprises 13 residues. Looked up from germline, CDR1 is SEHNR and CDR2 is FQNEAQ (reference sequence). CDR3: CASSPDGVRGYTF. The CDR3 DNA reads TGTGCCAGCAGCCCGGACGGGGTGAGGGGCTACACCTTC.

This CDR3 is CSVVLRQRKSTDTQYF. CDR3 coding DNA: TGCAGCGTTGTTCTACGCCAGCGAAAGAGCACAGATACGCAGTATTTT. The chain is built from TRBV29-1 and TRBJ2-3; D is unclear. This CDR3 has 16 residues. V lost 4 bases to trimming and J lost 0 bases, with 17 bases between them. CDR1 is SQVTM and CDR2 is ANQGSEA in the germline V gene.

The V and J genes are TRBV6-5 and TRBJ1-1; TRBD1 matches 10 bases. V was clipped by 6 bases and J by 5 bases; unmatched bases: 9. CDR3 size: 15 residues. Germline CDR1 and CDR2: MNHEY and SVGAGI. CDR3 sequence reads: CASRWGQGKRTEAFF. The CDR3 nucleotides read TGTGCCAGCAGATGGGGACAGGGGAAAAGGACTGAAGCTTTCTTT.

The rearrangement links TRBV14 to TRBJ2-1; 13 bases line up with TRBD2. V lost 1 base and J lost 1; bases outside the gene matches: 4. The germline V gene has CDR1 SGHDN and CDR2 FVKESK. The CDR3 runs 18 residues. The DNA of the CDR3 is TGTGCCAGCAGCCAAGGGATACTAGCGGGAGGGTCCTACAATGAGCAGTTCTTC. It is translated as CASSQGILAGGSYNEQFF.